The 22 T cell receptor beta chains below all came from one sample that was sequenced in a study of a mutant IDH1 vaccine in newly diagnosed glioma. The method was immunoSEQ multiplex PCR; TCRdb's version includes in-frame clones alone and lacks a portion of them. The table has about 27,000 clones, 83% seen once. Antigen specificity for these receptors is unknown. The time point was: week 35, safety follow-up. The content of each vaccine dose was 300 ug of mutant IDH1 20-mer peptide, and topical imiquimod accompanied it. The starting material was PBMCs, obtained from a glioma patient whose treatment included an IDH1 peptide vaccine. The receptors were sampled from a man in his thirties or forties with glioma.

CDR3 coding DNA: TGTGCCAGCAGTGAAGGGGCAGGGTTAGTCCCTGAAGCTTTCTTT. Its protein product is CASSEGAGLVPEAFF. This chain connects TRBV6-1 to TRBJ1-1; D might be TRBD1 (5 bases). This CDR3 region has 15 residues. V dropped 1 base and J dropped 6 bases, with 15 bases sitting between them. Germline V gives CDR1 MNHNS, CDR2 SASEGT.

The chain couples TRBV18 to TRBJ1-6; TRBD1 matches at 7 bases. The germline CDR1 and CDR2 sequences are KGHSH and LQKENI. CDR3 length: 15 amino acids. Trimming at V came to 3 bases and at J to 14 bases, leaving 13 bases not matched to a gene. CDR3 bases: TGTGCCAGCTCACCTCCGGACAGGACCCCTGCGGCCCTCCACTTT. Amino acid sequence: CASSPPDRTPAALHF. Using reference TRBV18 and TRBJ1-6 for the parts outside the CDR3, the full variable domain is NAGVMQNPRHLVRRRGQEARLRCSPMKGHSHVYWYRQLPEEGLKFMVYLQKENIIDESGMPKERFSAEFPKEGPSILRIQQVVRGDSAAYFCASSPPDRTPAALHFGNGTRLTVT.

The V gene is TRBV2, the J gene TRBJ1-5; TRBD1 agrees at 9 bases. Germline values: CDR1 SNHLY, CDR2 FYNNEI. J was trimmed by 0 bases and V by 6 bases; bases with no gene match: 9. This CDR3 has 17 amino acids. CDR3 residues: CASRKDRGAYSNQPQHF. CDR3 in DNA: TGTGCCAGCAGGAAAGACAGGGGGGCGTATAGCAATCAGCCCCAGCATTTT.

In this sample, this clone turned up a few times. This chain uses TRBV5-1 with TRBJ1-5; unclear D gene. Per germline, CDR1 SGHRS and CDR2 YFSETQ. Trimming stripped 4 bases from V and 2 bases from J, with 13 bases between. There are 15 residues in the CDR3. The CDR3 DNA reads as TGCGCCAGCAGCCCGACAAACGGGGGCAATCAGCCCCAGCATTTT. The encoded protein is CASSPTNGGNQPQHF.

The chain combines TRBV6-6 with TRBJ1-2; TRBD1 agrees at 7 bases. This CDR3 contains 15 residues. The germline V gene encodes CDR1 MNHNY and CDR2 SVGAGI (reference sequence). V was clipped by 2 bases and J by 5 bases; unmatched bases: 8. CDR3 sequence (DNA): TGTGCCAGCAGTTACAGGACAGGCCTAAATTATGGCTACACCTTC. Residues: CASSYRTGLNYGYTF.

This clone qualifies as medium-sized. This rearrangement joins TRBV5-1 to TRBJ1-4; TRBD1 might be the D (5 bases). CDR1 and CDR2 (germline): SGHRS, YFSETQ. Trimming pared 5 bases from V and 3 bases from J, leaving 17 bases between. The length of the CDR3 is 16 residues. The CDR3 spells CASREDSGDANEKLFF. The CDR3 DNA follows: TGCGCCAGCAGAGAAGACAGCGGAGATGCTAATGAAAAACTGTTTTTT.

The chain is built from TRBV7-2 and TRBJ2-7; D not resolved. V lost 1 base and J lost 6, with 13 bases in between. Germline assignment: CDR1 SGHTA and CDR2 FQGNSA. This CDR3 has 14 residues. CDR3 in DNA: TGTGCCAGCAGCTTAGATAGGCGGCTTGGCGAGCAGTACTTC. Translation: CASSLDRRLGEQYF.

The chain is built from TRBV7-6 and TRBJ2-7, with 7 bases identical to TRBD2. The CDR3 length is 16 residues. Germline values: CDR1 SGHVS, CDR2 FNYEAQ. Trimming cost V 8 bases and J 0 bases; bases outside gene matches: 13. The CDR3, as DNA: TGTGCCAGCGGATCCAGTAGCGGGCGATACTCCTACGAGCAGTACTTC. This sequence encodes CASGSSSGRYSYEQYF. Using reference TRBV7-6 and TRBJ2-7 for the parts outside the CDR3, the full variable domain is GAGVSQSPRYKVTKRGQDVALRCDPISGHVSLYWYRQALGQGPEFLTYFNYEAQQDKSGLPNDRFSAERPEGSISTLTIQRTEQRDSAMYRCASGSSSGRYSYEQYFGPGTRLTVT.

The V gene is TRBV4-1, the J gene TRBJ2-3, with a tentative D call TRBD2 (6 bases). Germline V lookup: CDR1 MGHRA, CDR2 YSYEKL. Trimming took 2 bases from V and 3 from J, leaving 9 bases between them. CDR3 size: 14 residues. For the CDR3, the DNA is TGCGCCAGCAGCCAACTCCGGGAGACAGATACGCAGTATTTT. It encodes CASSQLRETDTQYF.

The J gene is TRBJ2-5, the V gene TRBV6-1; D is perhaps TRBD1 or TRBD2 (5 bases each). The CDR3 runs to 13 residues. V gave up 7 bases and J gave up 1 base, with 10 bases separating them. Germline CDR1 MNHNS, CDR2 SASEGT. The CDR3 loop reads CASTRGAQETQYF. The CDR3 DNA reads TGTGCCAGCACGAGGGGAGCCCAAGAGACCCAGTACTTC.

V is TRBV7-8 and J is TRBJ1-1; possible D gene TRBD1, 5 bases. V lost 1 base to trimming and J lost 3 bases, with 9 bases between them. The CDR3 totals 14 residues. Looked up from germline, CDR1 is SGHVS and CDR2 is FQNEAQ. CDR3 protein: CASSLVGGDTEAFF. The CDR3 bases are TGTGCCAGCAGCTTAGTTGGAGGGGACACTGAAGCTTTCTTT.

This CDR3 reads CASSQNRGGNEKLFF. The DNA of the CDR3 is TGTGCCAGCAGCCAGAACAGGGGGGGGAATGAAAAACTGTTTTTT. The chain joins TRBV7-2 to TRBJ1-4; TRBD1 aligns across 8 bases. Trimming took 5 bases from V and 5 from J; bases not matched to a gene: 7. CDR3 length equals 15 residues. CDR1 SGHTA and CDR2 FQGNSA come from the germline V gene.

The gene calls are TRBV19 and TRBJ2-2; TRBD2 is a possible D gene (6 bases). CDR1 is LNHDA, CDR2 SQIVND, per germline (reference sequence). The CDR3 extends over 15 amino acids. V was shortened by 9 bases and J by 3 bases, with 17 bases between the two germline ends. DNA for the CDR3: TGTGCCAGCCGAACCCGGGGGTTTGACACCGGGGAGCTGTTTTTT. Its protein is CASRTRGFDTGELFF.

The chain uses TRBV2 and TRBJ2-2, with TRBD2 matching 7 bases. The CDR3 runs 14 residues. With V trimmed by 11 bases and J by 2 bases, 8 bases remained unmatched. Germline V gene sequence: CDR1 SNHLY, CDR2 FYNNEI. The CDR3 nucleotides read TGTGCCGGCCGAGCGGGGCTAAACACCGGGGAGCTGTTTTTT. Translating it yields CAGRAGLNTGELFF.

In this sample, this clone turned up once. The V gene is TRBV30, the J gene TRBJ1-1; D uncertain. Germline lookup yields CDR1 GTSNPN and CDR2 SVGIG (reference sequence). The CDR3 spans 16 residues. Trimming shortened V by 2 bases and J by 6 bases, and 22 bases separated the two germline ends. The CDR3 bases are TGTGCCTGGAGTTGGGTATACGCCAGGATGAGGGCTGAAGCTTTCTTT. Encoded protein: CAWSWVYARMRAEAFF.

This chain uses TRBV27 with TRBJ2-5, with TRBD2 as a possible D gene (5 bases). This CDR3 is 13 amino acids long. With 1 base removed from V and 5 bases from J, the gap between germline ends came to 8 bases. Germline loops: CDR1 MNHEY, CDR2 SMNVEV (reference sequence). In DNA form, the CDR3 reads TGTGCCAGCAGTTTATTAGCGAGGGAGACCCAGTACTTC. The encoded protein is CASSLLARETQYF.

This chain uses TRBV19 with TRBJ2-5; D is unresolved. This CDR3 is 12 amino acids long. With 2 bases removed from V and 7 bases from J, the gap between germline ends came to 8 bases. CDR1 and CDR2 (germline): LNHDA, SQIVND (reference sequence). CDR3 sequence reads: CASSIREGTQYF. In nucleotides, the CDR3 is TGTGCCAGTAGTATAAGAGAAGGGACCCAGTACTTC.

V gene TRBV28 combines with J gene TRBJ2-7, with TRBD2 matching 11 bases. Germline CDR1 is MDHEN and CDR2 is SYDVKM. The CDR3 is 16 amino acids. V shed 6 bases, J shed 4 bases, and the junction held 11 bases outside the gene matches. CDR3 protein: CASRSGTSGDPYEQYF. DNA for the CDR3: TGTGCCAGCAGGAGCGGGACTAGCGGAGACCCTTACGAGCAGTACTTC.

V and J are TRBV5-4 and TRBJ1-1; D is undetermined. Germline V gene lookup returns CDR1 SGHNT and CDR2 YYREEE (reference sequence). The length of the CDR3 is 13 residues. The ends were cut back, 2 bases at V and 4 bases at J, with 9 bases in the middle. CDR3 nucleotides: TGTGCCAGCAGCTTAGGTGGGCCCACTGAAGCTTTCTTT. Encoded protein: CASSLGGPTEAFF.

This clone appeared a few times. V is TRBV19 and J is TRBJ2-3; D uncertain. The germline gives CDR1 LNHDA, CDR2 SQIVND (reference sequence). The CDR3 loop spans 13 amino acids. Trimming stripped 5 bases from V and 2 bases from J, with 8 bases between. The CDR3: CASSSSHTDTQYF. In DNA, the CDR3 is TGTGCCAGTAGTTCTTCTCACACAGATACGCAGTATTTT.

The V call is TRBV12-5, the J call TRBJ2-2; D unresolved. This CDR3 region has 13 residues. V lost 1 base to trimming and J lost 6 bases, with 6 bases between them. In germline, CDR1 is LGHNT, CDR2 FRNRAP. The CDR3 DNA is TGTGCTAGTGGTTTGGCCCGATCCGGGGAGCTGTTTTTT. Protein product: CASGLARSGELFF.

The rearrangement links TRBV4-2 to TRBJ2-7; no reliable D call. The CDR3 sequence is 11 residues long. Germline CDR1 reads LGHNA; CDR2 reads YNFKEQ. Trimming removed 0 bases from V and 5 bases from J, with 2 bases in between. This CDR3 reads CASSQEDEQYF. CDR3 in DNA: TGTGCCAGCAGCCAAGAGGACGAGCAGTACTTC.